This T cell receptor beta chain was recovered during a study of cytomegalovirus exposure and HLA in healthy donors. Germline V gene sequence: CDR1 LGHNA, CDR2 YNFKEQ. With V trimmed by 5 bases and J by 4 bases, 8 bases remained unmatched. The CDR3 runs to 15 residues. The study ran its PCR with 60 Vbeta and 13 Jbeta primers. Assay: immunoSEQ multiplex PCR; the TCRdb copy retains only in-frame clones and omits some. The sample records approximately 130,000 clones, around 77% being singletons. The sequencing input was PBMCs. The V call is TRBV4-2, the J call TRBJ2-7; 10 bases agree with TRBD2. The TCR comes from a man in his fifties or sixties in good health and CMV-seronegative. The CDR3 DNA sequence: TGTGCCAGCAGCTCTCTAGCGGGAGAATGGTACGAGCAGTACTTC. This sequence encodes CASSSLAGEWYEQYF.